This T cell receptor beta chain comes out of a study of shared clonotypes between healthy human individuals. On this clone: The antigen is unknown.

Clones were read by immunoSEQ multiplex PCR, and TCRdb kept only the in-frame ones, dropping some. The data contain 2,500,000 or so clones, roughly nine tenths of them singletons. Study-wide points: Generation probabilities were higher for clonotypes shared across all four sorted-subset donors than for unshared ones. Apart from blood, nothing was sampled; tissue repertoires likely differ.

Germline values: CDR1 MDHEN, CDR2 SYDVKM. The CDR3 runs 13 residues. V was cut by 3 bases and J by 6 bases, with 8 bases left in between. The sequence was collected from a man between 18 and 35 years old in good health. The sequencing sample was made of naive CD4+ T cells sorted from blood. This sample's subset: CD45RA+ positively selected. V usage is TRBV28 and J usage is TRBJ2-2; D is possibly TRBD1 (6 bases). The CDR3 here is CASSFSGAGELFF. In DNA, the CDR3 is TGTGCCAGCAGTTTTTCAGGGGCCGGGGAGCTGTTTTTT.